Below, 16 T cell receptor beta chains from the same sample are listed, as sequenced in a study of OX40 agonist ivuxolimab in advanced cancers. Generated by immunoSEQ multiplex PCR, the TCRdb table keeps only in-frame clones and is missing some. Of fewer than 65,000 clones listed, 70% to 90% are singletons. The material was CD4+ or CD8+ T cells sorted from blood, obtained in a trial of the OX40 agonist ivuxolimab. The receptors derive from an adult with an advanced solid tumor such as melanoma, head and neck, liver or kidney cancer.

V gene TRBV7-6 combines with J gene TRBJ1-2; 11 nucleotides agree with TRBD1. The J segment lost 5 bases and the V segment lost 5 bases, leaving 7 bases of the junction unmatched. Germline CDR1 and CDR2: SGHVS and FNYEAQ. The CDR3 contains 15 residues. The CDR3 region has the DNA TGTGCCAGCAGCCAGGGACAGGGGGGTTTATATGGCTACACCTTC. Protein: CASSQGQGGLYGYTF.

J is TRBJ2-3 and V is TRBV7-2; TRBD2 matches 9 bases. The V segment lost 0 bases and the J segment 6 bases; nucleotides outside the gene matches: 7. The CDR3 loop spans 16 amino acids. Germline assignment: CDR1 SGHTA and CDR2 FQGNSA. The CDR3 nucleotides are TGTGCCAGCAGCTTAGCGCATGCGGGGGGGCGGGATACGCAGTATTTT. It translates to CASSLAHAGGRDTQYF. The full variable domain, its missing parts supplied by reference TRBV7-2 and TRBJ2-3, is GAGVSQSPSNKVTEKGKDVELRCDPISGHTALYWYRQSLGQGLEFLIYFQGNSAPDKSGLPSDRFSAERTGGSVSTLTIQRTQQEDSAVYLCASSLAHAGGRDTQYFGPGTRLTVL.

The gene calls are TRBV7-6 and TRBJ2-2; 15 bases match TRBD2. The CDR3 contains 18 residues. V was pared by 2 bases and J by 7 bases, with 8 bases of the junction left unmatched. In germline, CDR1 is SGHVS, CDR2 FNYEAQ. CDR3: CASSLSRTSGGAVGELFF. CDR3 in DNA: TGTGCCAGCAGCTTAAGTAGGACTAGCGGGGGGGCCGTCGGGGAGCTGTTTTTT.

This sequence joins TRBV28 and TRBJ1-2; TRBD1 aligns across 10 bases. The CDR3 is 18 amino acids. In germline, CDR1 is MDHEN, CDR2 SYDVKM. Trimming at V came to 5 bases and at J to 4 bases, leaving 16 bases not matched to a gene. CDR3 residues: CASSSDGTGVGRSYGYTF. CDR3 bases: TGTGCCAGCAGTAGTGATGGGACAGGGGTGGGGAGGTCCTATGGCTACACCTTC.

The chain employs TRBV11-2 and TRBJ1-2, with TRBD1 matching 7 bases. Trimming at V came to 5 bases and at J to 4 bases, leaving 13 bases not matched to a gene. The CDR3 is 16 residues long. Germline V CDR1 and CDR2: SGHAT, FQNNGV. DNA of the CDR3: TGTGCCAGCAGCGTCGCGTCGGGACAGCCCTTCTATGGCTACACCTTC. Protein: CASSVASGQPFYGYTF.

This clone came up a few times. The V and J genes are TRBV27 and TRBJ1-5; D ambiguous. V dropped 5 bases and J dropped 2 bases, with 7 bases sitting between them. The germline V gene has CDR1 MNHEY and CDR2 SMNVEV (reference sequence). The CDR3 has 13 amino acids. DNA for the CDR3: TGTGCCAGCAGTGCTTGGGGCAATCAGCCCCAGCATTTT. This gives the protein CASSAWGNQPQHF.

The J gene is TRBJ1-6, the V gene TRBV27; the match to TRBD1 covers 7 bases. Germline-derived CDR1 and CDR2 are MNHEY and SMNVEV (reference sequence). V was clipped by 0 bases and J by 7 bases; unmatched bases: 6. The CDR3 is made up of 16 amino acids. CDR3 coding DNA: TGTGCCAGCAGTTTATCCGGGACAGTGGGCAATTCACCCCTCCACTTT. Amino acid sequence: CASSLSGTVGNSPLHF.

This rearrangement joins TRBV9 to TRBJ2-2, with 12 bases identical to TRBD1. V was pared by 3 bases and J by 7 bases, with 4 bases of the junction left unmatched. CDR3 size: 15 residues. Germline V CDR1 and CDR2: SGDLS, YYNGEE. Here the CDR3 reads CASSEGQGAIGELFF. Here the CDR3 DNA reads TGTGCCAGCAGCGAGGGACAGGGGGCTATCGGGGAGCTGTTTTTT.

The chain is built from TRBV2 and TRBJ1-2; no firm D call. There are 17 residues in the CDR3. Trimming stripped 1 base from V and 5 bases from J, with 20 bases between. Germline V gene lookup returns CDR1 SNHLY and CDR2 FYNNEI. CDR3 DNA: TGTGCCAGCAGTGAAGGGGAAGGCCTATCCGGGGAATATGGCTACACCTTC. It specifies CASSEGEGLSGEYGYTF. Drawing the rest from reference TRBV2 and TRBJ1-2, the complete variable domain is EPEVTQTPSHQVTQMGQEVILRCVPISNHLYFYWYRQILGQKVEFLVSFYNNEISEKSEIFDDQFSVERPDGSNFTLKIRSTKLEDSAMYFCASSEGEGLSGEYGYTFGSGTRLTVV.

The V and J genes are TRBV27 and TRBJ2-7; 8 nucleotides match TRBD2. Germline CDR1 reads MNHEY; CDR2 reads SMNVEV (reference sequence). V shed 3 bases, J shed 8 bases, and the junction held 6 bases outside the gene matches. The length of the CDR3 is 13 residues. In DNA form, the CDR3 reads TGTGCCAGCAGTTTCGGGGGGGGCGACAAGCAGTACTTC. Amino acid sequence: CASSFGGGDKQYF.

The rearrangement links TRBV21-1 to TRBJ1-1. TRBV21-1 is a pseudogene locus. This CDR3 comprises 18 residues. The CDR3 nucleotides are TGTGCCAGCAGCAAGTTTCCCCGGGGCCGATGGTTGTACACTGAAGCTTTCTTT. Amino acid sequence: CASSKFPRGRWLYTEAFF.

The chain has TRBV7-9 and TRBJ2-7, with D possibly matching TRBD1 (5 bases). V was shortened by 1 base and J by 2 bases, with 12 bases between the two germline ends. Germline assignment: CDR1 SEHNR and CDR2 FQNEAQ (reference sequence). The CDR3 runs 15 residues. CDR3 loop: CASSLGLTVPYEQYF. CDR3 nucleotides: TGTGCCAGCAGCTTAGGGTTGACAGTTCCCTACGAGCAGTACTTC.

This chain uses TRBV5-1 with TRBJ2-3; a weak D match, TRBD1 (5 bases). The CDR3 loop spans 13 amino acids. Trimming removed 2 bases from V and 3 bases from J, with 7 bases in between. CDR1 and CDR2 from the germline V gene are SGHRS and YFSETQ. CDR3 DNA sequence: TGCGCCAGCAGCTTTTCAGGGACAGATACGCAGTATTTT. This codes for CASSFSGTDTQYF.

This chain connects TRBV6-6 to TRBJ2-1; tentatively, D is TRBD1 or TRBD2 (5 bases each). The germline V gene encodes CDR1 MNHNY and CDR2 SVGAGI (reference sequence). Trimming cost V 7 bases and J 7 bases, with 14 bases left between them. This CDR3 is built from 13 residues. In nucleotides, the CDR3 is TGTGCCAGCAATTCAGGGCCGGGGAATGAGCAGTTCTTC. This codes for CASNSGPGNEQFF.

The V gene is TRBV5-4, the J gene TRBJ2-2; 10 nucleotides line up with TRBD1. Germline V gives CDR1 SGHNT, CDR2 YYREEE (reference sequence). The CDR3 totals 16 residues. Trimming removed 1 base from V and 3 bases from J; junction bases left unmatched: 3. Here the CDR3 reads CASSLPGTGDTGELFF. DNA for the CDR3: TGTGCCAGCAGCTTGCCGGGGACAGGGGACACCGGGGAGCTGTTTTTT.

The J gene is TRBJ1-2, the V gene TRBV6-5; no clear D gene. Per the germline V gene, CDR1 is MNHEY and CDR2 is SVGAGI. This CDR3 is 13 amino acids long. Trimming stripped 0 bases from V and 9 bases from J, with 11 bases between. Here the CDR3 DNA reads TGTGCCAGCAGTTACTCGTGGGATCCAAGCTACACCTTC. It is translated as CASSYSWDPSYTF.